Listed below are T cell receptor beta chains from one sample, sequenced in a study of blood T cells in healthy people across ages. TCRdb recomputed calls from the 5' RACE reads with MiXCR, one row per CDR3 protein. The repertoire consists of around 1,800,000 distinct CDR3 sequences, with 39% occurring once and the leading ten covering 20% to 25%. The source material was blood. These receptors were collected from a human donor in good health. The conserved cysteine and the conserved F or W are not part of the CDR3 here.

TRBJ2-5 16 TRBV11-2 ASSLGLLGGTGPETQY
TRBJ2-7 15 TRBV6-1 ASSGEARTVAPYEQY
TRBJ1-2 14 TRBV6-5 ASSYSGTGLGGGYT
TRBJ2-5 12 TRBV12-3/TRBV12-4 ASARGRGEETQY
- 13 TRBV18 ASSGFGGLMAEQY
TRBJ2-1 13 TRBV5-4 ASSFFGGATYEQF
TRBJ2-1 14 TRBV6-2/TRBV6-3 ASSYSRGGMGYEQF
TRBJ1-2 13 TRBV7-2 ASTLGGDLNYGYT
TRBJ1-1 11 TRBV13 ASSLGKGTRAF
TRBJ2-5 12 TRBV2 ASTRGRQKETQY
TRBJ2-3 14 TRBV12-3/TRBV12-4 ASRPEWAGSTDTQY
TRBJ2-3 15 TRBV2 ASSETRTSGYTDTQY
TRBJ2-1 11 TRBV5-1 ASSSNRMGEQF
TRBJ2-1 13 TRBV7-3 ASSFAASGGSEQF
TRBJ1-2 14 TRBV6-2/TRBV6-3 ASSYLGTGQFGGYT
TRBJ2-7 9 TRBV20-1 SAALSYEQY
TRBJ1-2 13 TRBV9 ASSIGTGATYGYT
TRBJ1-1 11 TRBV12-5 ASGLEGNTEAF
TRBJ2-3 12 TRBV20-1 SAILLAGTDTQY
TRBJ2-7 12 TRBV18 ASSPPNYLYEQY
TRBJ1-4 11 TRBV7-9 ANRPPGSEKLF
TRBJ2-5 12 TRBV6-5 ASRWAGAPETQD
TRBJ1-1 13 TRBV6-6 ASSYGSRAHTEAF
TRBJ1-2 12 TRBV12-3/TRBV12-4 ASSSWTSNYGYT
TRBJ1-1 13 TRBV6-1 ASSEALRGVPEAF
TRBJ2-7 13 TRBV29-1 SVEDLSGGVYEQY
TRBJ2-3 11 TRBV20-1 SAQWGGTDTQY
TRBJ1-4 11 TRBV4-1 ASSQSGNEKLF
TRBJ2-5 12 TRBV18 ASSPAPGPWTQY